The 18 T cell receptor beta chains presented below share a single source sample, sequenced in a study of cytomegalovirus exposure and HLA in healthy donors. With 60 Vbeta and 13 Jbeta primers, the PCR was carried out. Here immunoSEQ multiplex PCR was the method, and the copy in TCRdb shows in-frame clones only, minus some. This table holds around 150,000 clones, more than 65% found once. Specimen: PBMCs. These receptors were obtained from a man younger than 35 in good health and CMV-seropositive.

The table lists this clone with a count of one. This chain links TRBV7-9 with TRBJ1-2; 9 bases line up with TRBD1. Germline assignment: CDR1 SEHNR and CDR2 FQNEAQ (reference sequence). The trim removed 5 bases at V and 2 bases at J, leaving 6 bases unmatched. The CDR3 is 15 amino acids. The CDR3 spells CASSRGTGYNYGYTF. CDR3 DNA: TGTGCCAGCAGCCGAGGGACAGGGTACAACTATGGCTACACCTTC.

J is TRBJ2-7 and V is TRBV6-1, with 7 bases aligning to TRBD1. CDR1 and CDR2 (germline): MNHNS, SASEGT. The CDR3 loop spans 15 amino acids. The V segment lost 1 base and the J segment 3 bases; nucleotides outside the gene matches: 6. Here the CDR3 DNA reads TGTGCCAGCAGTGAAGAGGTGGCAGGGGGCTACGAGCAGTACGTC. Amino acids: CASSEEVAGGYEQYV.

The rearrangement links TRBV28 to TRBJ1-2, with 10 nucleotides matching TRBD1. Per germline, CDR1 MDHEN and CDR2 SYDVKM. The junction had 5 bases not matched to a gene; V was cut back by 6 bases and J by 4 bases. The CDR3 consists of 14 residues. CDR3 sequence reads: CASRWTGGTYGYTF. In DNA form, the CDR3 reads TGTGCCAGCAGATGGACAGGGGGTACCTATGGCTACACCTTC.

Concerning this clone itself: A read error is likely, as this CDR3 ends without the conserved phenylalanine or tryptophan. Because the CDR3's place on the DNA is in doubt, the DNA is left out and the CDR3 is given as listed by TCRdb. This chain joins TRBV5-4 and TRBJ2-7; the table calls TRBD1, which could not be checked here. The length of the CDR3 is 11 amino acids, counting both ends. Germline V gene data show CDR1 as SGHNT and CDR2 as YYREEE (reference sequence). The CDR3 is CASSSLPGQGI.

The CDR3 here is CASSDRRPSVHEQYV. CDR3 DNA sequence: TGTGCCAGCAGCGACAGGCGCCCTTCAGTTCACGAGCAGTACGTC. This chain uses TRBV6-1 with TRBJ2-7; D is possibly TRBD1 (6 bases). V lost 6 bases and J lost 5, with 20 bases in between. The length of the CDR3 is 15 residues. CDR1 is MNHNS and CDR2 is SASEGT in the germline V gene.

As for this clone: An end of the junction does not agree with germline; a read error may underlie this. The chain recombines TRBV29-1 with TRBJ1-1, with a weak D call TRBD1 (5 bases). CDR1 and CDR2 (germline): SQVTM, ANQGSEA. CDR3 length: 12 residues. The DNA for the CDR3 is TGCAGCGCTGAAGGACAAACCATTGAAGCTTTCTTT. Its protein is CSAEGQTIEAFF.

J is TRBJ1-4 and V is TRBV28; TRBD1 matches 11 bases. Germline V lookup: CDR1 MDHEN, CDR2 SYDVKM. The CDR3 has 15 residues. The junction had 6 bases not matched to a gene; V was cut back by 5 bases and J by 7 bases. The CDR3 coding sequence is TGTGCCAGCAGTCGGACAGGGGGCCGAGGTGAAAAACTGTTTTTT. This encodes CASSRTGGRGEKLFF.

In this sample, this clone turned up a few times. This chain links TRBV7-2 with TRBJ1-1; TRBD1 agrees at 8 bases. The junction had 6 bases not matched to a gene; V was cut back by 6 bases and J by 3 bases. The V gene's germline CDR1 is SGHTA and CDR2 FQGNSA. This CDR3 contains 14 residues. This CDR3 reads CASRDRVGDTEAFF. The CDR3 coding sequence is TGTGCCAGCAGGGACAGGGTGGGGGACACTGAAGCTTTCTTT. The full variable domain, rest sourced from reference TRBV7-2 and TRBJ1-1, is GAGVSQSPSNKVTEKGKDVELRCDPISGHTALYWYRQSLGQGLEFLIYFQGNSAPDKSGLPSDRFSAERTGGSVSTLTIQRTQQEDSAVYLCASRDRVGDTEAFFGQGTRLTVV.

V usage is TRBV21-1 and J usage is TRBJ2-6; the table gives TRBD1 as D, unverified against the DNA. TRBV21-1 corresponds to a pseudogene. The length of the CDR3 is 17 residues. In DNA, the CDR3 is TGTGCCAGCAGCAAAGGGGTCAGGGGCTCTGGGGCCAACGTCCTGACTTTC. Protein: CASSKGVRGSGANVLTF.

This clone showed up many times. The sample contains more than one DNA sequence encoding this CDR3. The rearrangement links TRBV6-5 to TRBJ1-1; tentatively, D is TRBD1 (6 bases). Germline V gene sequence: CDR1 MNHEY, CDR2 SVGAGI. The V end lost 0 bases, the J end lost 8 bases, and 13 bases lay between the germline ends. This CDR3 has 14 residues. The CDR3 DNA is TGTGCCAGCAGTTACTCACAGGGAGGGAACGAAGCTTTCTTT. Amino acid sequence: CASSYSQGGNEAFF.

This clone has only a few counts. The V and J genes are TRBV19 and TRBJ1-1; 8 nucleotides agree with TRBD1. This CDR3 comprises 14 residues. Trimming at V came to 2 bases and at J to 3 bases, leaving 2 bases not matched to a gene. From germline, CDR1 is LNHDA and CDR2 SQIVND (reference sequence). CDR3 loop: CASSIQDRDTEAFF. The CDR3 DNA follows: TGTGCCAGTAGTATACAGGACAGGGACACTGAAGCTTTCTTT.

The chain employs TRBV28 and TRBJ1-5; no clear D gene. Germline CDR1 and CDR2: MDHEN and SYDVKM. The length of the CDR3 is 16 residues. The V and J ends lost 7 bases and 0 bases respectively, with 16 bases between them. Written as DNA, the CDR3 is TGTGCCAGCACCTCCGCCAACAAATATAGCAATCAGCCCCAGCATTTT. Protein: CASTSANKYSNQPQHF.

This chain links TRBV6-1 with TRBJ1-6; D gene unclear. The CDR3 spans 15 residues. The germline gives CDR1 MNHNS, CDR2 SASEGT. Between the trimmed V and J ends, which lost 2 bases and 6 bases, there was a span of 11 bases. CDR3 residues: CASSETLGSNSPLHF. CDR3 in DNA: TGTGCCAGCAGTGAAACCCTAGGTTCTAATTCACCCCTCCACTTT.

A few counts support this clone. The V call is TRBV6-5, the J call TRBJ1-1; D perhaps matches TRBD1 (6 bases). Trimming left V 6 bases short and J 3 bases short, with 14 bases between. The CDR3 length is 14 residues. Per germline, CDR1 MNHEY and CDR2 SVGAGI. CDR3 region: CASRTLGADTEAFF. In DNA, the CDR3 is TGTGCCAGCAGGACGCTGGGGGCGGACACTGAAGCTTTCTTT.

The rearrangement joins TRBV13 to TRBJ2-3; 13 bases are a match to TRBD2. CDR1 is PRHDT, CDR2 FYEKMQ, per germline (reference sequence). The trim removed 4 bases at V and 1 base at J, leaving 2 bases unmatched. The CDR3 has 16 residues. The CDR3 here is CASSSGLAGGTDTQYF. DNA of the CDR3: TGTGCCAGCAGCTCCGGACTAGCGGGGGGCACAGATACGCAGTATTTT.

The CDR3 spells CASSLAGNTEAFF. For the CDR3, the DNA is TGCGCCAGCAGCTTGGCCGGGAACACTGAAGCTTTCTTT. The rearrangement links TRBV5-1 to TRBJ1-1; unclear D gene. Looked up from germline, CDR1 is SGHRS and CDR2 is YFSETQ. The V end was cut by 0 bases, the J end by 1 base, with 4 bases between. This CDR3 comprises 13 residues. The whole variable domain, remainder taken from reference TRBV5-1 and TRBJ1-1, is KAGVTQTPRYLIKTRGQQVTLSCSPISGHRSVSWYQQTPGQGLQFLFEYFSETQRNKGNFPGRFSGRQFSNSRSEMNVSTLELGDSALYLCASSLAGNTEAFFGQGTRLTVV.

The gene calls are TRBV6-1 and TRBJ2-1; D unresolved. CDR3 length: 11 residues. Per the germline V gene, CDR1 is MNHNS and CDR2 is SASEGT. Trimming stripped 7 bases from V and 12 bases from J, with 13 bases between. DNA for the CDR3: TGTGCCAGCACAGAGGCAGACTTGCAGTTCTTC. Encoded protein: CASTEADLQFF.

J is TRBJ1-4 and V is TRBV6-6; D is possibly TRBD1 (5 bases). Per germline, CDR1 MNHNY and CDR2 SVGAGI (reference sequence). With 5 bases removed from V and 7 bases from J, the gap between germline ends came to 17 bases. This CDR3 is built from 15 residues. This CDR3 is CASSQPGGEGEKLFF. The CDR3 DNA sequence: TGTGCCAGCAGTCAGCCTGGGGGGGAGGGTGAAAAACTGTTTTTT.